This record covers a single TCR beta chain. The data belong to a study of blood T cell repertoires in COVID-19. Study summary: Collection of acute and convalescent COVID-19 samples took place in the United States, Italy and Spain.

As handled by the study authors: Reference gene primers were amplified, and this amplification served to estimate nucleated cell counts. TCRdb's copy holds only in-frame clones and misses some; the assay was immunoSEQ multiplex PCR. V and J calls and clone size are as listed in that table; D and trimming were resolved from the DNA. This sample yields hundreds of thousands of clones, of which about nine tenths are seen a single time; roughly 10% belongs to the top ten. Recruited during active infection, patients (from Seattle) were subsequently followed longitudinally. This CDR3 has 17 amino acids. Germline CDR1 is SGHRS and CDR2 is YFSETQ. V was pared by 1 base and J by 2 bases, with 9 bases of the junction left unmatched.

V gene TRBV5-1 combines with J gene TRBJ1-1; 9 bases are a match to TRBD1. This receptor was identified in a woman younger than 45 with COVID-19, enrolled during active disease. Sequencing input: peripheral blood. CDR3 in amino acids: CASSLWGQGRANTEAFF. The CDR3 DNA follows: TGCGCCAGCAGCTTGTGGGGACAGGGCCGGGCAAACACTGAAGCTTTCTTT. The variable domain in full, with the rest retrieved from reference TRBV5-1 and TRBJ1-1, is KAGVTQTPRYLIKTRGQQVTLSCSPISGHRSVSWYQQTPGQGLQFLFEYFSETQRNKGNFPGRFSGRQFSNSRSEMNVSTLELGDSALYLCASSLWGQGRANTEAFFGQGTRLTVV.